This is a list of T cell receptor beta chains from one sample in a study of shared clonotypes between healthy human individuals. TCRdb's copy holds only in-frame clones and misses some; the assay was immunoSEQ multiplex PCR. The sample shows some 550,000 clones, 97% of them seen only once. Sequenced input: naive CD4+ T cells sorted from blood. All receptors derive from a woman aged 30 to 39 in good health. Both conserved end residues are part of each CDR3. D genes are given only for firm matches. Clone size, where shown, is once, few, many, or a class for clones that have expanded.

clone size: NA
CDR3 length: 15
V gene: TRBV28
J gene: TRBJ2-5
D gene: NA
CDR3 protein: CASSSTGTSQETQYF
CDR3 DNA: TGTGCCAGCAGTTCGACCGGGACAAGCCAAGAGACCCAGTACTTC

clone size: NA
CDR3 length: 14
V gene: TRBV6-1
J gene: TRBJ2-2
D gene: TRBD1
CDR3 protein: CASTRDRNTGELFF
CDR3 DNA: TGTGCCAGCACTCGGGACAGGAACACCGGGGAGCTGTTTTTT

clone size: NA
CDR3 length: 15
V gene: TRBV4-1
J gene: TRBJ2-5
D gene: TRBD2
CDR3 protein: CASSRGLARKETQYF
CDR3 DNA: TGCGCCAGCAGCCGGGGACTAGCGAGAAAAGAGACCCAGTACTTC

clone size: NA
CDR3 length: 16
V gene: TRBV6-6
J gene: TRBJ2-1
D gene: TRBD2
CDR3 protein: CASSYHSGTMGNEQFF
CDR3 DNA: TGTGCCAGCAGTTACCATAGCGGGACTATGGGGAATGAGCAGTTCTTC

clone size: NA
CDR3 length: 14
V gene: TRBV28
J gene: TRBJ1-2
D gene: TRBD1
CDR3 protein: CASRDIQGARGYTF
CDR3 DNA: TGTGCCAGCAGGGACATACAGGGGGCGCGTGGCTACACCTTC

clone size: NA
CDR3 length: 13
V gene: TRBV19
J gene: TRBJ1-1
D gene: NA
CDR3 protein: CASTPVWGTEAFF
CDR3 DNA: TGTGCCAGTACCCCCGTATGGGGCACTGAAGCTTTCTTT

clone size: NA
CDR3 length: 17
V gene: TRBV10-3
J gene: TRBJ2-3
D gene: NA
CDR3 protein: CAIADSGAGWGTDTQYF
CDR3 DNA: TGTGCCATTGCGGACAGTGGAGCGGGATGGGGCACAGATACGCAGTATTTT

clone size: NA
CDR3 length: 16
V gene: TRBV18
J gene: TRBJ2-7
D gene: TRBD1
CDR3 protein: CASSPSGTGLIYEQYF
CDR3 DNA: TGTGCCAGCTCACCATCCGGGACAGGGCTCATATACGAGCAGTACTTC

clone size: NA
CDR3 length: 14
V gene: TRBV2
J gene: TRBJ2-1
D gene: TRBD2
CDR3 protein: CASRSASGWNEQFF
CDR3 DNA: TGTGCCAGCAGGTCGGCTAGCGGGTGGAATGAGCAGTTCTTC

clone size: NA
CDR3 length: 13
V gene: TRBV28
J gene: TRBJ1-2
D gene: NA
CDR3 protein: CASSTPGAMGYTF
CDR3 DNA: TGTGCCAGCTCAACCCCAGGGGCTATGGGCTACACCTTC

clone size: NA
CDR3 length: 14
V gene: TRBV6-1
J gene: TRBJ2-1
D gene: NA
CDR3 protein: CASRLGLSQGEQFF
CDR3 DNA: TGTGCCAGCAGACTGGGACTATCACAGGGGGAGCAGTTCTTC

clone size: NA
CDR3 length: 18
V gene: TRBV28
J gene: TRBJ1-2
D gene: NA
CDR3 protein: CASSSILGGPEGGHGYTF
CDR3 DNA: TGTGCCAGCAGTTCGATTTTGGGGGGACCTGAAGGCGGTCATGGCTACACCTTC

clone size: NA
CDR3 length: 16
V gene: TRBV25-1
J gene: TRBJ2-2
D gene: NA
CDR3 protein: CASSDLAGGNTGELFF
CDR3 DNA: TGTGCCAGCAGTGACTTGGCAGGTGGGAACACCGGGGAGCTGTTTTTT

clone size: NA
CDR3 length: 16
V gene: TRBV11-2
J gene: TRBJ2-1
D gene: NA
CDR3 protein: CASSRLTGYGYNEQFF
CDR3 DNA: TGTGCCAGCAGCCGCTTAACAGGGTATGGCTACAATGAGCAGTTCTTC

clone size: NA
CDR3 length: 11
V gene: TRBV7-9
J gene: TRBJ2-7
D gene: NA
CDR3 protein: CASSSIEEQYF
CDR3 DNA: TGTGCCAGCAGCAGTATAGAGGAGCAGTACTTC

clone size: NA
CDR3 length: 14
V gene: TRBV11-1
J gene: TRBJ1-5
D gene: NA
CDR3 protein: CASPGPRRHQPQHF
CDR3 DNA: TGTGCCAGCCCGGGACCGAGGCGGCATCAGCCCCAGCATTTT

clone size: NA
CDR3 length: 12
V gene: TRBV6-5
J gene: TRBJ2-3
D gene: NA
CDR3 protein: CASTARGDTQYF
CDR3 DNA: TGTGCCAGCACTGCACGGGGAGATACGCAGTATTTT

clone size: NA
CDR3 length: 16
V gene: TRBV2
J gene: TRBJ2-6
D gene: NA
CDR3 protein: CASMRDRFSGANVLTF
CDR3 DNA: TGTGCCAGCATGAGAGACAGGTTCTCTGGGGCCAACGTCCTGACTTTC

clone size: NA
CDR3 length: 16
V gene: TRBV7-9
J gene: TRBJ2-3
D gene: TRBD2
CDR3 protein: CASSLGTSGTGDTQYF
CDR3 DNA: TGTGCCAGCAGCTTAGGGACTAGCGGGACGGGAGATACGCAGTATTTT

clone size: NA
CDR3 length: 13
V gene: TRBV6-5
J gene: TRBJ2-5
D gene: NA
CDR3 protein: CASSLLQGETQYF
CDR3 DNA: TGTGCCAGCAGTTTACTTCAGGGGGAGACCCAGTACTTC

clone size: NA
CDR3 length: 14
V gene: TRBV14
J gene: TRBJ1-2
D gene: NA
CDR3 protein: CASSQGPANYGYTF
CDR3 DNA: TGTGCCAGCAGCCAAGGACCGGCTAACTATGGCTACACCTTC

clone size: NA
CDR3 length: 13
V gene: TRBV30
J gene: TRBJ2-7
D gene: TRBD2
CDR3 protein: CAWGLAGVVEQYF
CDR3 DNA: TGTGCCTGGGGACTAGCGGGAGTTGTTGAGCAGTACTTC

clone size: NA
CDR3 length: 16
V gene: TRBV27
J gene: TRBJ1-4
D gene: NA
CDR3 protein: CASSLSGGARGEKLFF
CDR3 DNA: TGTGCCAGCAGTTTATCTGGAGGTGCCAGGGGTGAAAAACTGTTTTTT

clone size: NA
CDR3 length: 12
V gene: TRBV30
J gene: TRBJ2-7
D gene: NA
CDR3 protein: CAWSVRGYEQYF
CDR3 DNA: TGTGCCTGGAGTGTACGTGGCTACGAGCAGTACTTC

clone size: NA
CDR3 length: 16
V gene: TRBV11-2
J gene: TRBJ2-3
D gene: NA
CDR3 protein: CASSLGARSSTDTQYF
CDR3 DNA: TGTGCCAGCAGCTTAGGAGCCAGGTCCAGCACAGATACGCAGTATTTT

clone size: NA
CDR3 length: 17
V gene: TRBV15
J gene: TRBJ2-5
D gene: TRBD2
CDR3 protein: CATSKPRLAGTQETQYF
CDR3 DNA: TGTGCCACCAGCAAACCAAGACTAGCGGGGACTCAAGAGACCCAGTACTTC

clone size: NA
CDR3 length: 15
V gene: TRBV28
J gene: TRBJ2-1
D gene: TRBD2
CDR3 protein: CASREGLAGYSEQFF
CDR3 DNA: TGTGCCAGCAGGGAGGGACTAGCGGGATACAGTGAGCAGTTCTTC

clone size: NA
CDR3 length: 15
V gene: TRBV18
J gene: TRBJ2-7
D gene: NA
CDR3 protein: CASSNPEGGSYEQYF
CDR3 DNA: TGTGCCAGCTCAAATCCAGAGGGGGGTTCCTACGAGCAGTACTTC

clone size: NA
CDR3 length: 16
V gene: TRBV11-3
J gene: TRBJ2-5
D gene: TRBD2
CDR3 protein: CASSLVFAGGAETQYF
CDR3 DNA: TGTGCCAGCAGCTTAGTGTTTGCGGGAGGGGCAGAGACCCAGTACTTC

clone size: NA
CDR3 length: 14
V gene: TRBV19
J gene: TRBJ2-7
D gene: TRBD1
CDR3 protein: CASSTQGAAGEQYF
CDR3 DNA: TGTGCCAGTAGTACACAGGGGGCCGCGGGCGAGCAGTACTTC

clone size: NA
CDR3 length: 14
V gene: TRBV5-1
J gene: TRBJ2-1
D gene: NA
CDR3 protein: CASSLALGANEQFF
CDR3 DNA: TGCGCCAGCAGCTTGGCCTTGGGTGCTAATGAGCAGTTCTTC

clone size: NA
CDR3 length: 16
V gene: TRBV27
J gene: TRBJ1-4
D gene: NA
CDR3 protein: CASSSRTAATNEKLFF
CDR3 DNA: TGTGCCAGCAGTTCTCGGACGGCAGCAACTAATGAAAAACTGTTTTTT

clone size: NA
CDR3 length: 15
V gene: TRBV28
J gene: TRBJ2-5
D gene: TRBD1
CDR3 protein: CASFSRGQGAETQYF
CDR3 DNA: TGTGCCAGCTTTTCTCGGGGACAGGGGGCAGAGACCCAGTACTTC

clone size: NA
CDR3 length: 11
V gene: TRBV11-2
J gene: TRBJ2-7
D gene: NA
CDR3 protein: CASSFVYEQYF
CDR3 DNA: TGTGCCAGCAGCTTCGTTTACGAGCAGTACTTC

clone size: NA
CDR3 length: 15
V gene: TRBV6-5
J gene: TRBJ1-1
D gene: NA
CDR3 protein: CASSFGEGVNTEAFF
CDR3 DNA: TGTGCCAGCAGTTTCGGTGAGGGGGTGAACACTGAAGCTTTCTTT

clone size: NA
CDR3 length: 13
V gene: TRBV19
J gene: TRBJ2-3
D gene: NA
CDR3 protein: CASSGNRADTQYF
CDR3 DNA: TGTGCCAGTAGTGGGAACAGGGCAGATACGCAGTATTTT

clone size: once
CDR3 length: 14
V gene: TRBV6-1
J gene: TRBJ1-1
D gene: TRBD1
CDR3 protein: CASRKQGSTTEAFF
CDR3 DNA: TGTGCCAGCAGGAAACAGGGGTCAACCACTGAAGCTTTCTTT

clone size: NA
CDR3 length: 13
V gene: TRBV28
J gene: TRBJ1-3
D gene: NA
CDR3 protein: CASNPQPGNTIYF
CDR3 DNA: TGTGCCAGCAATCCACAACCCGGAAACACCATATATTTT

clone size: NA
CDR3 length: 16
V gene: TRBV28
J gene: TRBJ2-1
D gene: TRBD2
CDR3 protein: CASSLLGTSGYNEQFF
CDR3 DNA: TGTGCCAGCAGTTTATTGGGGACTAGCGGATACAATGAGCAGTTCTTC

clone size: NA
CDR3 length: 16
V gene: TRBV18
J gene: TRBJ1-3
D gene: NA
CDR3 protein: CASSPSQGYSGNTIYF
CDR3 DNA: TGTGCCAGCTCCCCATCTCAGGGCTACTCTGGAAACACCATATATTTT

clone size: NA
CDR3 length: 16
V gene: TRBV28
J gene: TRBJ2-6
D gene: NA
CDR3 protein: CASSLSSPPVANVLTF
CDR3 DNA: TGTGCCAGCAGTTTATCAAGCCCTCCTGTGGCCAACGTCCTGACTTTC

clone size: NA
CDR3 length: 14
V gene: TRBV5-6
J gene: TRBJ2-3
D gene: NA
CDR3 protein: CASSRPPSGDTQYF
CDR3 DNA: TGTGCCAGCAGCCGTCCTCCTTCAGGGGATACGCAGTATTTT

clone size: NA
CDR3 length: 17
V gene: TRBV19
J gene: TRBJ2-7
D gene: TRBD2
CDR3 protein: CASSGLAGVKGTYEQYF
CDR3 DNA: TGTGCCAGTAGTGGGCTAGCGGGAGTGAAAGGTACCTACGAGCAGTACTTC

clone size: NA
CDR3 length: 15
V gene: TRBV5-1
J gene: TRBJ2-7
D gene: NA
CDR3 protein: CASSPPNGGPYEQYF
CDR3 DNA: TGCGCCAGCAGCCCCCCTAACGGCGGCCCCTACGAGCAGTACTTC

clone size: NA
CDR3 length: 15
V gene: TRBV11-2
J gene: TRBJ2-1
D gene: TRBD2
CDR3 protein: CASTALAGVGNEQFF
CDR3 DNA: TGTGCCAGCACCGCACTAGCGGGAGTCGGTAATGAGCAGTTCTTC

clone size: once
CDR3 length: 18
V gene: TRBV7-9
J gene: TRBJ2-1
D gene: NA
CDR3 protein: CASSLKSFGRSIYNEQFF
CDR3 DNA: TGTGCCAGCAGCTTAAAGTCGTTTGGCAGGAGTATTTACAATGAGCAGTTCTTC

clone size: NA
CDR3 length: 16
V gene: TRBV27
J gene: TRBJ2-1
D gene: TRBD2
CDR3 protein: CASRGLGTNPGNEQFF
CDR3 DNA: TGTGCCAGCAGGGGACTAGGGACTAATCCGGGGAATGAGCAGTTCTTC

clone size: NA
CDR3 length: 14
V gene: TRBV18
J gene: TRBJ2-1
D gene: TRBD1
CDR3 protein: CASSSGTVYNEQFF
CDR3 DNA: TGTGCCAGCTCTTCCGGGACAGTTTACAATGAGCAGTTCTTC

clone size: NA
CDR3 length: 14
V gene: TRBV27
J gene: TRBJ1-3
D gene: NA
CDR3 protein: CASSSLYRGNTIYF
CDR3 DNA: TGTGCCAGCAGTTCCCTCTACAGGGGAAACACCATATATTTT

clone size: once
CDR3 length: 14
V gene: TRBV10-1
J gene: TRBJ1-4
D gene: NA
CDR3 protein: CASSNSGLGEKLFF
CDR3 DNA: TGCGCCAGCTCCAACTCGGGACTAGGGGAAAAACTGTTTTTT

clone size: NA
CDR3 length: 14
V gene: TRBV10-2
J gene: TRBJ2-2
D gene: TRBD2
CDR3 protein: CASRVAGGTGELFF
CDR3 DNA: TGCGCCAGCAGGGTAGCGGGAGGCACCGGGGAGCTGTTTTTT

clone size: once
CDR3 length: 13
V gene: TRBV29-1
J gene: TRBJ1-1
D gene: NA
CDR3 protein: CSALPGGSTEAFF
CDR3 DNA: TGCAGCGCCCTCCCTGGAGGGAGCACTGAAGCTTTCTTT

clone size: NA
CDR3 length: 15
V gene: TRBV2
J gene: TRBJ1-3
D gene: TRBD1
CDR3 protein: CASSRDRSSGNTIYF
CDR3 DNA: TGTGCCAGCAGTCGGGACAGGTCGTCTGGAAACACCATATATTTT

clone size: NA
CDR3 length: 10
V gene: TRBV2
J gene: TRBJ2-3
D gene: NA
CDR3 protein: CASNPDTQYF
CDR3 DNA: TGTGCCAGCAACCCAGATACGCAGTATTTT

clone size: NA
CDR3 length: 18
V gene: TRBV19
J gene: TRBJ2-3
D gene: NA
CDR3 protein: CASSIGRYNPISTDTQYF
CDR3 DNA: TGTGCCAGTAGTATCGGACGATACAACCCGATTAGCACAGATACGCAGTATTTT

clone size: NA
CDR3 length: 15
V gene: TRBV7-9
J gene: TRBJ2-1
D gene: TRBD2
CDR3 protein: CASSSLAGGYNEQFF
CDR3 DNA: TGTGCCAGCAGCAGCCTAGCGGGGGGGTACAATGAGCAGTTCTTC

clone size: NA
CDR3 length: 16
V gene: TRBV18
J gene: TRBJ2-3
D gene: NA
CDR3 protein: CASSPPGLKRTDTQYF
CDR3 DNA: TGCGCCAGCTCACCACCAGGGCTGAAACGCACAGATACGCAGTATTTT

clone size: NA
CDR3 length: 13
V gene: TRBV10-2
J gene: TRBJ2-7
D gene: NA
CDR3 protein: CASSGGTLYEQYF
CDR3 DNA: TGCGCCAGCAGTGGTGGGACACTGTACGAGCAGTACTTC

clone size: few
CDR3 length: 14
V gene: TRBV27
J gene: TRBJ2-5
D gene: TRBD1
CDR3 protein: CASRTLGQGETQYF
CDR3 DNA: TGTGCCAGCAGGACCCTCGGACAGGGAGAGACCCAGTACTTC